Listed below are T cell receptor beta chains from one sample, sequenced in a study of control samples from healthy donors and cancer patients. Assay used: immunoSEQ multiplex PCR; TCRdb lists only in-frame clones, some missing. The repertoire holds under 200,000 clones, with about 95% as singletons. Sequencing used PBMCs. Source of these receptors: a man between 60 and 75 years old with colorectal cancer. Each CDR3 is given with its conserved first and last residue. D genes are given only for firm matches. The size entry is marked missing in some rows and otherwise reads once, few, many or a size class.

D	J	size	V	CDR3	DNA
-	TRBJ1-2	-	TRBV30	CAWDPGLSINYGYTF	TGTGCCTGGGACCCGGGACTGTCTATTAACTATGGCTACACCTTC
-	TRBJ1-3	-	TRBV4-2	CASSQEAQVSGNTIYF	TGTGCCAGCAGCCAAGAGGCGCAGGTCTCTGGAAACACCATATATTTT
-	TRBJ1-2	-	TRBV28	CASSLGGFGYTF	TGTGCCAGCAGTTTGGGCGGGTTCGGCTACACCTTC
TRBD2	TRBJ2-7	-	TRBV11-3	CASSHGGAGEQYF	TGTGCCAGCAGCCACGGGGGGGCGGGAGAGCAGTACTTC
-	TRBJ1-1	-	TRBV7-9	CASSPGQVETEAFF	TGTGCCAGCAGCCCAGGACAAGTAGAGACTGAAGCTTTCTTT
-	TRBJ1-3	once	TRBV7-2	CASSFQGGGNTIYF	TGTGCCAGCAGCTTCCAGGGTGGAGGAAACACCATATATTTT
-	TRBJ2-7	-	TRBV19	CASTPRGASSEQYF	TGTGCCAGTACGCCCAGGGGGGCTTCTAGCGAGCAGTACTTC
TRBD1	TRBJ2-3	-	TRBV10-2	CASSPGQGTDTQYF	TGCGCCAGCAGTCCGGGACAGGGGACAGATACGCAGTATTTT
-	TRBJ2-7	-	TRBV15	CATSREGEGTYEQYF	TGTGCCACCAGCAGAGAAGGTGAGGGAACCTACGAGCAGTACTTC
-	TRBJ1-2	once	TRBV27	CASSLGQTNYGYTF	TGTGCCAGCAGCCTAGGACAGACCAACTATGGCTACACCTTC
TRBD1	TRBJ1-6	-	TRBV11-3	CASSLGTGVYNSPLHF	TGTGCCAGCAGCTTGGGGACAGGAGTTTATAATTCACCCCTCCACTTT
-	TRBJ2-1	-	TRBV7-2	CASSLGGGKAYNEQFF	TGTGCCAGCAGCCTAGGAGGGGGTAAAGCCTACAATGAGCAGTTCTTC
-	TRBJ2-2	-	TRBV28	CASSFGLQPNTGELFF	TGTGCCAGCAGTTTCGGTCTACAGCCGAACACCGGGGAGCTGTTTTTT
-	TRBJ1-2	-	TRBV7-9	CASSPDRTYGYTF	TGTGCCAGCAGCCCCGACAGGACCTATGGCTACACCTTC
-	TRBJ2-3	-	TRBV5-4	CASSTPGTDTQYF	TGTGCCAGCAGCACGCCTGGCACAGATACGCAGTATTTT